A few counts support the clone carrying this TCR beta chain. This specimen comes from a study of T-cell memory formation after mild COVID-19. Germline CDR1 reads DFQATT; CDR2 reads SNEGSKA (reference sequence). The CDR3 runs to 14 residues. Trimming stripped 1 base from V and 6 bases from J, with 13 bases between. MiXCR, applied by TCRdb to the 5' RACE reads, yields one record per CDR3 protein. The data contain some 310,000 distinct CDR3 sequences, 20% to 25% of them seen just once; the ten biggest clones take up 21%. Material: PBMCs or a T cell subset sorted from them (not recorded which). The TCR sequence derives from a man between 18 and 29 years old who had mild COVID-19 (a few samples of this study predate the infection). Cell type and time point are not known. This chain joins TRBV20-1 and TRBJ1-5; weak D call: TRBD1 (6 bases). The CDR3 sequence: CSARGEGRGQPQHF. CDR3 nucleotides: TGCAGTGCTAGAGGGGAAGGCAGGGGTCAGCCCCAGCATTTT.